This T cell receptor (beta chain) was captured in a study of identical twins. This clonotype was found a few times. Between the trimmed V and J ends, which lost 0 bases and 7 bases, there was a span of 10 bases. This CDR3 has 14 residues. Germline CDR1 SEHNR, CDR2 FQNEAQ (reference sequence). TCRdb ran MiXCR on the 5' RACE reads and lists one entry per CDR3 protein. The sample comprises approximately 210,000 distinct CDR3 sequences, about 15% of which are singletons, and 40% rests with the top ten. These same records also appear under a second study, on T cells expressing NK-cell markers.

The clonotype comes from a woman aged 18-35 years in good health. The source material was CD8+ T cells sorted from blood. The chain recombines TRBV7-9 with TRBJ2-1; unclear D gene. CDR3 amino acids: CASSLADGRNEQFF. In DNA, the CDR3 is TGTGCCAGCAGCTTAGCCGACGGCCGGAATGAGCAGTTCTTC.